The 16 T cell receptor beta chains reported below all come from one sample, sequenced in a study of CD8+ T cells in alopecia areata. Extracted RNA was reverse transcribed, and the resulting cDNA served as sequencing template. Sequencing used immunoSEQ multiplex PCR; TCRdb keeps in-frame clones, though not all of them. The table lists around 150,000 clones, roughly four fifths of them singletons. Noted treatment: oral pan-JAK inhibitor, 5-10 mg twice daily. The specimen was CD8+ T cells sorted from blood, collected at week 4, from a patient treated with tofacitinib. The receptors here all came from a human donor with alopecia areata.

V and J are TRBV7-9 and TRBJ2-1, with a weak D call TRBD2 (5 bases). With 0 bases removed from V and 8 bases from J, the gap between germline ends came to 17 bases. The V gene's germline CDR1 is SEHNR and CDR2 FQNEAQ (reference sequence). This CDR3 comprises 16 residues. CDR3 in amino acids: CASSLAANEGLDEQFF. In DNA form, the CDR3 reads TGTGCCAGCAGCTTAGCTGCCAACGAGGGTCTGGATGAGCAGTTCTTC.

The rearrangement joins TRBV5-6 to TRBJ1-4; 9 bases map to TRBD1. This CDR3 comprises 16 residues. Germline V CDR1 and CDR2: SGHDT, YYEEEE. J was trimmed by 8 bases and V by 3 bases; bases with no gene match: 11. This chain's CDR3 is CASSSTSTGGEEKLFF. Here the CDR3 DNA reads TGTGCCAGCAGCTCGACTTCGACAGGGGGTGAAGAAAAACTGTTTTTT.

As DNA, the CDR3 is TGTGCCGAGGGGGAGAGCTCCTACGAGCAGTACTTC. Its translation: CAEGESSYEQYF. The chain uses TRBV2 and TRBJ2-7, with D tentatively TRBD1 (6 bases). The CDR3 has 12 residues. Trimming pared 11 bases from V and 0 bases from J, leaving 11 bases between. Germline V gene lookup returns CDR1 SNHLY and CDR2 FYNNEI.

The V call is TRBV5-5, the J call TRBJ1-6; D is perhaps TRBD1 (6 bases). Germline V CDR1 and CDR2: SGHKS, YYEKEE (reference sequence). CDR3 length: 16 residues. Trimming cost V 4 bases and J 9 bases, with 20 bases left between them. The CDR3 bases are TGTGCCAGCAGCCAAAACGTCGACAGGTTTACTTCACCCCTCCACTTT. Its protein product is CASSQNVDRFTSPLHF.

The sample holds one count of this clone. The chain uses TRBV28 and TRBJ2-6; D is unresolved. The CDR3 is 15 residues long. The V end lost 7 bases, the J end lost 0 bases, and 10 bases lay between the germline ends. From germline, CDR1 is MDHEN and CDR2 SYDVKM. CDR3 in amino acids: CASTLRHSGANVLTF. In nucleotides, the CDR3 is TGTGCCAGCACCCTACGGCACTCTGGGGCCAACGTCCTGACTTTC.

This clone is a singleton in its sample. V and J are TRBV6-6 and TRBJ2-7; 7 positions match TRBD2. This CDR3 contains 13 residues. In germline, CDR1 is MNHNY, CDR2 SVGAGI (reference sequence). V was pared by 2 bases and J by 4 bases, with 2 bases of the junction left unmatched. The CDR3 DNA reads TGTGCCAGCAGTTACGCTAGCGGTTACGAGCAGTACTTC. It codes for CASSYASGYEQYF.

The CDR3 is CSVTGPNSYEQYF. The CDR3 nucleotides read TGCAGCGTGACAGGGCCTAACTCCTACGAGCAGTACTTC. The V gene is TRBV29-1, the J gene TRBJ2-7; the match to TRBD1 covers 7 bases. There are 13 residues in the CDR3. Losses at the gene ends were 6 bases for V and 0 bases for J; bases not matched to a gene: 5. Germline CDR1 is SQVTM and CDR2 is ANQGSEA.

This chain uses TRBV5-1 with TRBJ2-7, with 8 bases that match TRBD1. The germline CDR1 and CDR2 sequences are SGHRS and YFSETQ. This CDR3 has 12 amino acids. V trimming: 3 bases; J trimming: 12 bases; junction bases outside the gene matches: 8. CDR3 bases: TGCGCCAGCAGCTCGGGCGACAGGGGATGGTACTTC. The encoded protein is CASSSGDRGWYF.

The J gene is TRBJ2-5, the V gene TRBV27; 7 bases line up with TRBD2. V shed 4 bases, J shed 1 base, and the junction held 6 bases outside the gene matches. The CDR3 is 15 amino acids. The V gene's germline CDR1 is MNHEY and CDR2 SMNVEV (reference sequence). Written as DNA, the CDR3 is TGTGCCAGCAGTTCCGTGACTAGCTTCCAAGAGACCCAGTACTTC. This gives the protein CASSSVTSFQETQYF.

This chain links TRBV7-9 with TRBJ2-2; D remains ambiguous. Germline CDR1 and CDR2: SEHNR and FQNEAQ (reference sequence). The CDR3 sequence is 16 residues long. V was cut by 5 bases and J by 3 bases, with 16 bases left in between. The CDR3: CASSTPGFTDTGELFF. Written as DNA, the CDR3 is TGTGCCAGCAGCACCCCAGGCTTCACGGACACCGGGGAGCTGTTTTTT.

The genes are TRBV2 and TRBJ1-2; 7 nucleotides match TRBD1. CDR1 and CDR2 from the germline V gene are SNHLY and FYNNEI. The V and J ends lost 6 bases and 4 bases, in that order; junction bases with no gene match: 14. CDR3 size: 16 residues. CDR3 nucleotides: TGTGCCAGCAGCGAGACCGGACAGGCGTACGCCTATGGCTACACCTTC. This codes for CASSETGQAYAYGYTF.

For the CDR3, the DNA is TGTGCCAGCAGCGAAACAGGGGCCTCCTATAATTCACCCCTCCACTTT. This encodes CASSETGASYNSPLHF. The genes are TRBV7-6 and TRBJ1-6; TRBD1 matches 7 bases. Unmatched junction bases numbered 4, after V lost 5 bases and J lost 0 bases. Germline loops: CDR1 SGHVS, CDR2 FNYEAQ. The CDR3 contains 16 residues.

V usage is TRBV9 and J usage is TRBJ2-5, with 8 bases that match TRBD1. V lost 5 bases, J lost 2 bases, and 5 bases stayed unmatched. CDR3 size: 14 residues. CDR1 SGDLS and CDR2 YYNGEE come from the germline V gene. CDR3 protein: CASSQGAFQETQYF. CDR3 sequence (DNA): TGTGCCAGCAGTCAGGGGGCATTTCAAGAGACCCAGTACTTC.

In its sample, this clone was seen once. V is TRBV6-6 and J is TRBJ2-7; D perhaps matches TRBD2 (6 bases). Trimming took 4 bases from V and 3 from J, leaving 10 bases between them. The CDR3 extends over 13 amino acids. CDR1 is MNHNY and CDR2 is SVGAGI in the germline V gene (reference sequence). CDR3 loop: CASSLGSGYEQYF. The CDR3 bases are TGTGCCAGCAGTTTGGGTAGCGGCTACGAGCAGTACTTC.

The chain is built from TRBV19 and TRBJ2-7, with TRBD1 matching 9 bases. The length of the CDR3 is 13 residues. The junction had 4 bases not matched to a gene; V was cut back by 4 bases and J by 6 bases. The germline gives CDR1 LNHDA, CDR2 SQIVND (reference sequence). The CDR3 reads CASSTGTGREQYF. The CDR3 region has the DNA TGTGCCAGTAGTACCGGGACAGGGCGCGAGCAGTACTTC.

V and J are TRBV5-6 and TRBJ1-4; tentative D call: TRBD1 (6 bases). The germline CDR1 and CDR2 sequences are SGHDT and YYEEEE. This CDR3 comprises 14 residues. The V gene lost 6 bases and the J gene lost 13 bases, with 22 bases spanning the gap. DNA for the CDR3: TGTGCCAGCATCACATGGGGGGCTGGGAATGGACTGTTTTTT. It encodes CASITWGAGNGLFF.